A selection of T cell receptor beta chains follows, all from one sample in a study of T cell repertoires in cytomegalovirus infection. One entry per CDR3 protein results from TCRdb running MiXCR on the reads. The data show 70,000 to 85,000 distinct CDR3 sequences, 40% seen once. The antigens of these receptors remain unknown. Sequencing was performed on CD8+ T cells from cultured PBMCs, taken from culture after CMV antigen stimulation. Receptor source: a human donor in good health (CMV status not recorded). Some clones in this sample may be carry-over from other donors' samples. CDR3s leave out the opening cysteine and the closing phenylalanine or tryptophan. D genes are given only for firm matches.

cdr3_aa,cdr3_length,j_call,v_call,d_call
ASSRSAYEQY,10,TRBJ2-7,TRBV28,NA
ASSLRAGGLLGTQY,14,TRBJ2-5,TRBV7-8,TRBD2
ASSSDPTDTQY,11,TRBJ2-3,TRBV12-3/TRBV12-4,NA
ASSFAAGAHFANTGELF,17,TRBJ2-2,TRBV7-9,NA
ASSQATGTGKFNYGYT,16,TRBJ1-2,TRBV4-2,TRBD1
ASSTTSNEQF,10,TRBJ2-1,TRBV7-6,NA
ASSFRTGELDTQY,13,TRBJ2-3,TRBV5-8,TRBD1
ASRYRGYQETQY,12,TRBJ2-5,TRBV7-2,NA
ASSLTGTDTQY,11,TRBJ2-3,TRBV12-3/TRBV12-4,NA
ASSQDPGGNQPQH,13,TRBJ1-5,TRBV4-1,NA
ATSRPRTESSGNTIY,15,TRBJ1-3,TRBV15,NA
ASSRDRGLGTEAF,13,TRBJ1-1,TRBV7-8,TRBD1
ASSEAEEGAAEAF,13,TRBJ1-1,TRBV6-1,TRBD1
ATSDLQSNQPQH,12,TRBJ1-5,TRBV24-1,NA
ASSQDNRPSSPLH,13,TRBJ1-6,TRBV4-1,NA
ASASARDPNYGYT,13,TRBJ1-2,TRBV7-9,NA
ASSAGNTYEQY,11,TRBJ2-7,TRBV7-8,NA
ASSLGQGWTEAF,12,TRBJ1-1,TRBV14,TRBD1